This T cell receptor beta chain was sequenced during a study of T cell changes during pregnancy in multiple sclerosis. Assay: immunoSEQ multiplex PCR; the TCRdb copy retains only in-frame clones and omits some. The repertoire has around 70,000 clones, more than 90% of them found once; the top ten carry 3% to 4%. The CDR3 runs 15 residues. Germline V lookup: CDR1 MDHEN, CDR2 SYDVKM. The V segment lost 6 bases and the J segment 0 bases; nucleotides outside the gene matches: 5. Sequenced here: peripheral blood, sampled after pregnancy. The sequence came from a female donor in good health, enrolled as a control in a pregnancy study. The gene calls are TRBV28 and TRBJ1-2, with 9 bases aligning to TRBD1. The CDR3 DNA reads TGTGCCAGCAGCCCCGGGACAGGGTCTAACTATGGCTACACCTTC. Its protein is CASSPGTGSNYGYTF.